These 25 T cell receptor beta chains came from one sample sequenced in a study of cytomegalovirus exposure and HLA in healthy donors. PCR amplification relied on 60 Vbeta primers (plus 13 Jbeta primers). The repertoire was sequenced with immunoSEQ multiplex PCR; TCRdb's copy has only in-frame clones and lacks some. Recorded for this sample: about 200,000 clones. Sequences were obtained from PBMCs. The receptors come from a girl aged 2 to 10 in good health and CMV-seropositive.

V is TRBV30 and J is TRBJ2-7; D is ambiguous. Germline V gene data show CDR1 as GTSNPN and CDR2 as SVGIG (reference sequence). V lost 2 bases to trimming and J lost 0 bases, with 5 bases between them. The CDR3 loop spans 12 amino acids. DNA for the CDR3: TGTGCCTGGAGTACCGGCTCCTACGAGCAGTACTTC. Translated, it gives CAWSTGSYEQYF. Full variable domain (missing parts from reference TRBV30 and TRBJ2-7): SQTIHQWPATLVQPVGSPLSLECTVEGTSNPNLYWYRQAAGRGLQLLFYSVGIGQISSEVPQNLSASRPQDRQFILSSKKLLLSDSGFYLCAWSTGSYEQYFGPGTRLTVT.

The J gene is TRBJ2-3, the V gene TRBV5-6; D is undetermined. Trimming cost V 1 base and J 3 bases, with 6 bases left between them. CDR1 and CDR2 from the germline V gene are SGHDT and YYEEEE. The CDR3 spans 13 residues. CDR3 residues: CASSLFGTDTQYF. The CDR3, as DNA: TGTGCCAGCAGCTTGTTCGGGACAGATACGCAGTATTTT.

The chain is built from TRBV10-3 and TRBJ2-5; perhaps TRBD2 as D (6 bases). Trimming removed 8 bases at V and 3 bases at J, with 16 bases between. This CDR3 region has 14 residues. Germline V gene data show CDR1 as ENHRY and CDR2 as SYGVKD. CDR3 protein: CAIGEGWGEETQYF. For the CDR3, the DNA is TGTGCCATCGGCGAGGGTTGGGGGGAAGAGACCCAGTACTTC.

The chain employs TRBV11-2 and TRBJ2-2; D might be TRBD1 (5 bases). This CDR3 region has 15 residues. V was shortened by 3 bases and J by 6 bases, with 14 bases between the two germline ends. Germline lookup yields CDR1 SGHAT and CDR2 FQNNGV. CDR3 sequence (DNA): TGTGCCAGCAGCTTCTCAGGGAAAGGATCCGGGGAGCTGTTTTTT. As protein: CASSFSGKGSGELFF.

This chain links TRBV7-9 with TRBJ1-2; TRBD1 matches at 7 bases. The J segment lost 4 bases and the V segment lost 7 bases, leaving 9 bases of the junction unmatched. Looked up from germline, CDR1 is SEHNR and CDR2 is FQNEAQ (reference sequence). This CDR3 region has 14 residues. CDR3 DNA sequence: TGTGCCAGCAAGCCGACAGGGAATTTCTATGGCTACACCTTC. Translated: CASKPTGNFYGYTF.

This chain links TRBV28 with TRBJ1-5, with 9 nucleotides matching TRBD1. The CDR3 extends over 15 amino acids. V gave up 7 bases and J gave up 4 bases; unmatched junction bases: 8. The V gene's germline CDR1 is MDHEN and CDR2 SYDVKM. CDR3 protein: CASKGTGNGNQPQHF. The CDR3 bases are TGTGCCAGCAAAGGGACAGGGAATGGTAATCAGCCCCAGCATTTT.

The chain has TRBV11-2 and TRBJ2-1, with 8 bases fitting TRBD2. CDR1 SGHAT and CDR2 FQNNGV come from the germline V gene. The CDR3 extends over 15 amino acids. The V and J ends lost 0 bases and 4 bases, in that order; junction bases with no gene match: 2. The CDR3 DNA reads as TGTGCCAGCAGCTTAGATGGCGGGAGGTACAATGAGCAGTTCTTC. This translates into CASSLDGGRYNEQFF.

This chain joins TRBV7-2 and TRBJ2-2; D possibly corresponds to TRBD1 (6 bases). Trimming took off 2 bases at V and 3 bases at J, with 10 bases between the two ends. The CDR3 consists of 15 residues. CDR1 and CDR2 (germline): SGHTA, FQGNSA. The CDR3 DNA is TGTGCCAGCAGCTTACATGGGGGCTACACCGGGGAGCTGTTTTTT. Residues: CASSLHGGYTGELFF.

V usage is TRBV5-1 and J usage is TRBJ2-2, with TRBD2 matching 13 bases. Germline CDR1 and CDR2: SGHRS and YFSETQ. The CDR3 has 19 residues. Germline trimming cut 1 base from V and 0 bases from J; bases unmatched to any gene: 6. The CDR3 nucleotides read TGCGCCAGCAGCTTGCCGGGGACTAGCGGGAAGGCGAACACCGGGGAGCTGTTTTTT. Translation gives CASSLPGTSGKANTGELFF.

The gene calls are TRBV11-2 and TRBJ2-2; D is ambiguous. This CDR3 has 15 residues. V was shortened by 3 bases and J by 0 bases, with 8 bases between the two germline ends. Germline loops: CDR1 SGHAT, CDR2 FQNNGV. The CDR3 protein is CASSFSRANTGELFF. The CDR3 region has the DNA TGTGCCAGCAGCTTCTCTCGCGCGAACACCGGGGAGCTGTTTTTT.

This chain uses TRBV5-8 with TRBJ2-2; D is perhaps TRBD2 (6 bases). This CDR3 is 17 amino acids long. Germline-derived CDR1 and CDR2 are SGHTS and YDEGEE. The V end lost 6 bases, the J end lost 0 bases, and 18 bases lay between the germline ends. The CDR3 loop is CASTLQGTSTNTGELFF. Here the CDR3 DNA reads TGTGCCAGCACGTTACAAGGGACTTCAACGAACACCGGGGAGCTGTTTTTT.

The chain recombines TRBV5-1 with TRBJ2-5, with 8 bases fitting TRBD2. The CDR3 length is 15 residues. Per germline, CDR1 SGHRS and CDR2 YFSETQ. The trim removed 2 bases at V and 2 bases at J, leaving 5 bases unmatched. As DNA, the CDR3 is TGCGCCAGCAGCTTCCTAGCGGGCGTTCAAGAGACCCAGTACTTC. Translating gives CASSFLAGVQETQYF.

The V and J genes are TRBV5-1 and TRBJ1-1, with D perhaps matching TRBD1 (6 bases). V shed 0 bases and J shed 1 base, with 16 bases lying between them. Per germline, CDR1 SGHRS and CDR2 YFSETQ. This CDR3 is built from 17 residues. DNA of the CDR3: TGCGCCAGCAGCTTGGGGCTCCTTACAGGGCCGAACACTGAAGCTTTCTTT. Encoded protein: CASSLGLLTGPNTEAFF.

CDR3 in amino acids: CSAPRGDRGKNTEAFF. Written as DNA, the CDR3 is TGCAGCGCCCCCCGTGGGGACAGGGGAAAGAACACTGAAGCTTTCTTT. The genes are TRBV29-1 and TRBJ1-1; 10 bases are shared with TRBD1. This CDR3 region has 16 residues. Germline V gene sequence: CDR1 SQVTM, CDR2 ANQGSEA. Trimming removed 7 bases from V and 1 base from J; junction bases left unmatched: 12.

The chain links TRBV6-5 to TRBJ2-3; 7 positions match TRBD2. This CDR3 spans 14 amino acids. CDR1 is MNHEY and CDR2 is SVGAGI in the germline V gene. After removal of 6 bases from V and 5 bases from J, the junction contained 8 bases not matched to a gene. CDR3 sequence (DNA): TGTGCCAGCAGCTGGACTAGAAGAGTAGATACGCAGTATTTT. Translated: CASSWTRRVDTQYF.

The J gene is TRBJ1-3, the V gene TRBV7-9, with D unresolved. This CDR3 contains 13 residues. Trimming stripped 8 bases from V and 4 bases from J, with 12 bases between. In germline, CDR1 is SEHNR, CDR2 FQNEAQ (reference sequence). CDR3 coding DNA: TGTGCCAGCCACAAGGAGGTCGGAAACACCATATATTTT. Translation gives CASHKEVGNTIYF.

The CDR3 bases are TGTGCCAGCAGCCTATATCCCACAGATACGCAGTATTTT. It translates to CASSLYPTDTQYF. The rearrangement links TRBV6-6 to TRBJ2-3, with no clear D. The CDR3 totals 13 residues. Germline lookup yields CDR1 MNHNY and CDR2 SVGAGI (reference sequence). Deletions cut 6 bases from V and 2 bases from J, with 9 bases between.

In DNA, the CDR3 is TGTGCCAGCACCCGCGGAGGGACCCTCGAGCAGTACTTC. Translation: CASTRGGTLEQYF. This sequence joins TRBV28 and TRBJ2-7; D possibly corresponds to TRBD2 (6 bases). Between the trimmed V and J ends, which lost 7 bases and 6 bases, there was a span of 16 bases. The germline gives CDR1 MDHEN, CDR2 SYDVKM. The CDR3 loop spans 13 amino acids.

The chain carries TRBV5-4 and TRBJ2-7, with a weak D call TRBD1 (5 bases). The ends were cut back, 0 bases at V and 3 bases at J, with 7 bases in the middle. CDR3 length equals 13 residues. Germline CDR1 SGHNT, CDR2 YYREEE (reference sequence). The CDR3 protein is CASSLEGHYEQYF. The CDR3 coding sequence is TGTGCCAGCAGCTTGGAGGGGCACTACGAGCAGTACTTC.

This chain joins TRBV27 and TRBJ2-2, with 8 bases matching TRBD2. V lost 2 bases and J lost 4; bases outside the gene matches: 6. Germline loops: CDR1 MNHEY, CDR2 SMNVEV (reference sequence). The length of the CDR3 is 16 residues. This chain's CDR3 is CASSLPGRAVTGELFF. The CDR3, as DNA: TGTGCCAGCAGTTTACCCGGGAGGGCGGTCACCGGGGAGCTGTTTTTT.

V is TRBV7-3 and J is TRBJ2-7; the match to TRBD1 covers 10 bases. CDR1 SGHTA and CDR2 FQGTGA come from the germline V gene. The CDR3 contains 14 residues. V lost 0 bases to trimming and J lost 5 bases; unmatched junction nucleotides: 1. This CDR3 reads CASSLTGTGDEQYF. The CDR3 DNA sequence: TGTGCCAGCAGCTTAACCGGGACAGGGGACGAGCAGTACTTC.

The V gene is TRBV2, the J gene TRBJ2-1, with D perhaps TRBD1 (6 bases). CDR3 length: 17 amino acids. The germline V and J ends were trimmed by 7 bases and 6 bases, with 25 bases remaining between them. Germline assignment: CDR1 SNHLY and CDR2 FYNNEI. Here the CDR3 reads CASTGYTGNWAINEQFF. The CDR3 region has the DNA TGTGCCAGCACAGGATATACAGGGAACTGGGCAATCAATGAGCAGTTCTTC.

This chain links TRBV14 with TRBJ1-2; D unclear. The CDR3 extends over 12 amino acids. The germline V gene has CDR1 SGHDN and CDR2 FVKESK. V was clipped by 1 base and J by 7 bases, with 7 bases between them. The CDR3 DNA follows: TGTGCCAGCAGCCAAGGAACGGGTGGCTACACCTTC. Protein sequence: CASSQGTGGYTF.

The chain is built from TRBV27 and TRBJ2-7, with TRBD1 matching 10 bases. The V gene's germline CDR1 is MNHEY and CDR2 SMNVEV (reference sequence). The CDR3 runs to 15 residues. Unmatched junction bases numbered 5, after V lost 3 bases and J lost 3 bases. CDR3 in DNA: TGTGCCAGCAGTTTGGGGACAGGGGTCCACTACGAGCAGTACTTC. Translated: CASSLGTGVHYEQYF.

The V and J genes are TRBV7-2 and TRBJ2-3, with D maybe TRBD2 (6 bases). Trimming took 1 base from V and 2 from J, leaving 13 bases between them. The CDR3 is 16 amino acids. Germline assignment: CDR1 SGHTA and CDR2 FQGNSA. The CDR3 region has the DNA TGTGCCAGCAGCTTAGTGGCTAGCGAGCCCACAGATACGCAGTATTTT. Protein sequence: CASSLVASEPTDTQYF. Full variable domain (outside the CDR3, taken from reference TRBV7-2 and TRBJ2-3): GAGVSQSPSNKVTEKGKDVELRCDPISGHTALYWYRQSLGQGLEFLIYFQGNSAPDKSGLPSDRFSAERTGGSVSTLTIQRTQQEDSAVYLCASSLVASEPTDTQYFGPGTRLTVL.